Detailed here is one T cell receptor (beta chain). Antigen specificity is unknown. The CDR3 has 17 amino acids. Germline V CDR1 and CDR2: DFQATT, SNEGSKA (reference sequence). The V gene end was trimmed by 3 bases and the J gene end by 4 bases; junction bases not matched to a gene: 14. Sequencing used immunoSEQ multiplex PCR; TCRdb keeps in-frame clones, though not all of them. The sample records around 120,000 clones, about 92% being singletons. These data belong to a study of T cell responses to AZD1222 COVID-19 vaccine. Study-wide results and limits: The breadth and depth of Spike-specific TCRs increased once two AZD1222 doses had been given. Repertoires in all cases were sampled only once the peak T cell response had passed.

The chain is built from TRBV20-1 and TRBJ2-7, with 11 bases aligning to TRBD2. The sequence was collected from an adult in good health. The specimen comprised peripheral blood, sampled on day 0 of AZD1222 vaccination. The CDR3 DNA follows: TGCAGTGCTAGTGAAGTAGCGGGAGGGAAATTGTCGTACGAGCAGTACTTC. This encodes CSASEVAGGKLSYEQYF.